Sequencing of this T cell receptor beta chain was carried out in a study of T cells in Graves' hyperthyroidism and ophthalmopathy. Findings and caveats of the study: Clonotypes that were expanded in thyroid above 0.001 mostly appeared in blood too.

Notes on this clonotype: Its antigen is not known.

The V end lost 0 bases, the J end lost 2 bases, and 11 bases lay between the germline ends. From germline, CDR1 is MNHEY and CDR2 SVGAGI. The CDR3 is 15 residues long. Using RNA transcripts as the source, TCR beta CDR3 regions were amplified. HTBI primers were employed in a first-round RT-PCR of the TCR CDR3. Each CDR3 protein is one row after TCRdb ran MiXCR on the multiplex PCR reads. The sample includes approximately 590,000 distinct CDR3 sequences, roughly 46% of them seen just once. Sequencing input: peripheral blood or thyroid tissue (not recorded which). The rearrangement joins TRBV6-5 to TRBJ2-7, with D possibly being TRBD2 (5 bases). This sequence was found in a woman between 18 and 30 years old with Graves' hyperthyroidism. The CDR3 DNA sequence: TGTGCCAGCAGTTACTCTAGCGAGAAGCCCTACGAGCAGTACTTC. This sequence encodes CASSYSSEKPYEQYF.